Listed below are T cell receptor beta chains from one sample, sequenced in a study of blood T cell repertoires in COVID-19. Some clones are missing from TCRdb's copy, which holds only in-frame ones; the method was immunoSEQ multiplex PCR. Of about 240,000 clones in the sample, around 88% are singletons; the top ten hold 3.3%. The material sequenced was PBMCs or T cells enriched from blood (not recorded which). Every receptor here comes from a woman aged 35 to 49 with acute COVID-19. CDR3s include the opening cysteine and the closing phenylalanine or tryptophan. The D gene is left open where the match is weak. Some rows have no size entry. The others give once, few or many, or a class for an expanded clone.

D gene: TRBD2; J gene: TRBJ2-7; clone size: .; V gene: TRBV11-3; CDR3 DNA: TGTGCCAGCAGCCCCGGACTAGCGGTCCCCTACGAGCAGTACTTC; CDR3 protein: CASSPGLAVPYEQYF
D gene: TRBD1; J gene: TRBJ1-3; clone size: .; V gene: TRBV15; CDR3 DNA: TGTGCCACCAGCAGGACAGGGGGCTCTGGAAACACCATATATTTT; CDR3 protein: CATSRTGGSGNTIYF
D gene: .; J gene: TRBJ2-7; clone size: .; V gene: TRBV11-3; CDR3 DNA: TGTGCCAGCAGCCCCAGGGTAGGGGTGGGCGAGCAGTACTTC; CDR3 protein: CASSPRVGVGEQYF
D gene: .; J gene: TRBJ1-6; clone size: .; V gene: TRBV2; CDR3 DNA: TGTGCCAGCAGCGAGAACAGGGTACGCTCACCCCTCCACTTT; CDR3 protein: CASSENRVRSPLHF
D gene: TRBD2; J gene: TRBJ2-1; clone size: .; V gene: TRBV29-1; CDR3 DNA: TGCAGCGTTAAGGAGACTAGCGGGAGGCCCTTCCCCACTGAGCAGTTCTTC; CDR3 protein: CSVKETSGRPFPTEQFF
D gene: TRBD2; J gene: TRBJ2-3; clone size: .; V gene: TRBV6-5; CDR3 DNA: TGTGCCAGCAGTCCCGGGACTAGCTCCCCGACGCAGTATTTT; CDR3 protein: CASSPGTSSPTQYF
D gene: TRBD2; J gene: TRBJ2-7; clone size: .; V gene: TRBV27; CDR3 DNA: TGTGCCAGCAGTTTGGGCGGGAGTTTAAGCGAGCAGTACTTC; CDR3 protein: CASSLGGSLSEQYF
D gene: TRBD1; J gene: TRBJ1-1; clone size: .; V gene: TRBV19; CDR3 DNA: TGTGCCAGCTCGGCTCAGGGGGCCACTGAAGCTTTCTTT; CDR3 protein: CASSAQGATEAFF
D gene: TRBD2; J gene: TRBJ2-2; clone size: once; V gene: TRBV5-1; CDR3 DNA: TGCGCCAGCAGCTTGAGTGGGACTACGAACACCGGGGAGCTGTTTTTT; CDR3 protein: CASSLSGTTNTGELFF
D gene: .; J gene: TRBJ1-5; clone size: .; V gene: TRBV15; CDR3 DNA: TGTGCCACCAGCAGAGATCCCAGGGGTGGCAATCAGCCCCAGCATTTT; CDR3 protein: CATSRDPRGGNQPQHF
D gene: .; J gene: TRBJ2-7; clone size: .; V gene: TRBV11-3; CDR3 DNA: TGTGCCAGCAGCTCGAACTATCACCCCTACGAGCAGTACTTC; CDR3 protein: CASSSNYHPYEQYF
D gene: .; J gene: TRBJ1-2; clone size: once; V gene: TRBV6-6; CDR3 DNA: TGTGCCAGCAGCTACGCCGCGCATGGCTACACCTTC; CDR3 protein: CASSYAAHGYTF
D gene: .; J gene: TRBJ2-1; clone size: .; V gene: TRBV7-8; CDR3 DNA: TGTGCCAGCAGCCCACATAGTCCCAGGGCCTACAATGAGCAGTTCTTC; CDR3 protein: CASSPHSPRAYNEQFF
D gene: .; J gene: TRBJ2-5; clone size: .; V gene: TRBV7-3; CDR3 DNA: TGTGCCAGCTCTGGCAACCAAGAGACCCAGTACTTC; CDR3 protein: CASSGNQETQYF
D gene: .; J gene: TRBJ2-7; clone size: .; V gene: TRBV25-1; CDR3 DNA: TGTGCCAGCAGTAGGCTAAAAGAGGGCTCCTACGAGCAGTACTTC; CDR3 protein: CASSRLKEGSYEQYF
D gene: .; J gene: TRBJ2-1; clone size: .; V gene: TRBV5-6; CDR3 DNA: TGTGCCAGCAGCTCACGTAGCGGAAACCTATGGGGGTGGAATGAGCAGTTCTTC; CDR3 protein: CASSSRSGNLWGWNEQFF
D gene: .; J gene: TRBJ2-5; clone size: .; V gene: TRBV12-3/TRBV12-4; CDR3 DNA: TGTGCCAGCAGTTTAGCAAGCGAGACCCAGTACTTC; CDR3 protein: CASSLASETQYF
D gene: TRBD2; J gene: TRBJ2-1; clone size: .; V gene: TRBV6-4; CDR3 DNA: TGTGCCAGCAGCAAGCGGGAGGCCCACAATGAGCAGTTCTTC; CDR3 protein: CASSKREAHNEQFF
D gene: .; J gene: TRBJ2-7; clone size: .; V gene: TRBV5-8; CDR3 DNA: TGTGCCAGCAGCTTGGGAGTACCTCCCTACGAGCAGTACTTC; CDR3 protein: CASSLGVPPYEQYF
D gene: .; J gene: TRBJ1-2; clone size: .; V gene: TRBV6-4; CDR3 DNA: TGTGCCAGCAGTGACTCGATCCGGACAAGACGATCTAACTATGGCTACACCTTC; CDR3 protein: CASSDSIRTRRSNYGYTF